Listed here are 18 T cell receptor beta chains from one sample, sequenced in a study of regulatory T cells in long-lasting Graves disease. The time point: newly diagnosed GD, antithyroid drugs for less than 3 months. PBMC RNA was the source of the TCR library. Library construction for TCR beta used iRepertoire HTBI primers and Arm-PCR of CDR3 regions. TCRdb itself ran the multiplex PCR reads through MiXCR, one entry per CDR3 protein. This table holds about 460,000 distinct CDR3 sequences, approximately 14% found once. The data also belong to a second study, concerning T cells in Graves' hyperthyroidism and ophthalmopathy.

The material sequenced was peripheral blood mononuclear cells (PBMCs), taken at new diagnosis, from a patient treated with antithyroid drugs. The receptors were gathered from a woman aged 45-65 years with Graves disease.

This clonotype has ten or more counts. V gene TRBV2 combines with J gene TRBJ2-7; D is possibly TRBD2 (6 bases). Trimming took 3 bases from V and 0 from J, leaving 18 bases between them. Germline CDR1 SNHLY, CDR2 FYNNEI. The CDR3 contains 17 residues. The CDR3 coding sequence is TGTGCCAGCAGTGAGTGGGGGTTAGCGGTGAGCTCCTACGAGCAGTACTTC. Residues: CASSEWGLAVSSYEQYF.

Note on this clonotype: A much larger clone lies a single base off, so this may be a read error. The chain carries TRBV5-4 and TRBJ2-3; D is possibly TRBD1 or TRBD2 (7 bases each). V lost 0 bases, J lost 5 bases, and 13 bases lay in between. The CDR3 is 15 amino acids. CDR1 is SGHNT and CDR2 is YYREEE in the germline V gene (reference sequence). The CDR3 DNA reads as TGTGCCAGCAGCTTGGACAGCAGGGGGGGAGATACGCAGTATTTT. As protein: CASSLDSRGGDTQYF.

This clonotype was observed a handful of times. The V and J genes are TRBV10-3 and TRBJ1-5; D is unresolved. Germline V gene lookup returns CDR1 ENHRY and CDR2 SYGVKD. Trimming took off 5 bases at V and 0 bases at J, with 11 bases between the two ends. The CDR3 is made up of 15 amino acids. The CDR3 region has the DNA TGTGCCATCAGTCCTCAGCTAGATAGCAATCAGCCCCAGCATTTT. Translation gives CAISPQLDSNQPQHF.

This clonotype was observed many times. CDR3 loop: CASSSGQNLAKNIQYF. CDR3 in DNA: TGTGCCAGCAGTTCGGGACAAAACCTAGCCAAAAACATTCAGTACTTC. V usage is TRBV27 and J usage is TRBJ2-4; TRBD1 is a possible D gene (6 bases). Germline CDR1 MNHEY, CDR2 SMNVEV (reference sequence). The CDR3 spans 16 residues. Between the trimmed V and J ends, which lost 4 bases and 0 bases, there was a span of 13 bases.

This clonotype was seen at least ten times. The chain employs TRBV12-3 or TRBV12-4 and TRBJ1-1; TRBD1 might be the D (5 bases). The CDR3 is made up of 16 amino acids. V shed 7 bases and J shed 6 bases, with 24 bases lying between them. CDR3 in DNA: TGTGCCAGCACCCAAAATCGGGCAGGGTGGGTCGCTGAAGCTTTCTTT. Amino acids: CASTQNRAGWVAEAFF.

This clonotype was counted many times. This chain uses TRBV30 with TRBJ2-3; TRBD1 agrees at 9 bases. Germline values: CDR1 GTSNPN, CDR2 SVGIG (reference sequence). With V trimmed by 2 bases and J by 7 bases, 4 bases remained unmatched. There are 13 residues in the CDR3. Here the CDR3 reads CAWSMTGGNTQYF. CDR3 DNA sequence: TGTGCCTGGAGTATGACAGGGGGAAATACGCAGTATTTT.

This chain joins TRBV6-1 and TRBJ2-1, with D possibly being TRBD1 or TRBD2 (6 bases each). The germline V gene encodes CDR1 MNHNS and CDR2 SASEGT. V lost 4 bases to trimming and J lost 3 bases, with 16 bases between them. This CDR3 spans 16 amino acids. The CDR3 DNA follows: TGTGCCAGCAGTGCCCTAGAGGCGGGACACTACAATGAGCAGTTCTTC. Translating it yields CASSALEAGHYNEQFF.

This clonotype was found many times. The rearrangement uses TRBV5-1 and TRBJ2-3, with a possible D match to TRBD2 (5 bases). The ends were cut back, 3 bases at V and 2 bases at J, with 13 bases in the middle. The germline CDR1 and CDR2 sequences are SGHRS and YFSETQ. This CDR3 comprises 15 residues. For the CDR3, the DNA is TGCGCCAGCAGCTCACTAGTCTCTGACACAGATACGCAGTATTTT. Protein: CASSSLVSDTDTQYF.

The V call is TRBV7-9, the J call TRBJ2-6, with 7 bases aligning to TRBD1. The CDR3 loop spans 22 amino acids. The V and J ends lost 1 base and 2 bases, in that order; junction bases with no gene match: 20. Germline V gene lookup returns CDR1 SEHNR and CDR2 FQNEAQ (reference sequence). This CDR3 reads CASSLGRGFRPGGVPGANVLTF. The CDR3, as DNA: TGTGCCAGCAGCTTAGGTAGGGGGTTTCGGCCAGGGGGAGTACCTGGGGCCAACGTCCTGACTTTC.

The CDR3 nucleotides are TGTGCCAGCAGCTTAGGCCCTTTCCGGGACGGCTATGGCTACACCTTC. Amino acid sequence: CASSLGPFRDGYGYTF. The chain has TRBV7-9 and TRBJ1-2, with a weak D call TRBD1 (5 bases). The V gene's germline CDR1 is SEHNR and CDR2 FQNEAQ (reference sequence). The CDR3 is 16 amino acids. Deletions cut 1 base from V and 4 bases from J, with 16 bases between.

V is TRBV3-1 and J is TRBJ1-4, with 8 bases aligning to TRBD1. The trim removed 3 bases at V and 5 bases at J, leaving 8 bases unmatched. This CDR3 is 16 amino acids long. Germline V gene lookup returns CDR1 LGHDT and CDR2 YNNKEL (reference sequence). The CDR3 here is CASSQLGQGANEKLFF. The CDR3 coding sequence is TGTGCCAGCAGCCAGTTAGGACAGGGCGCGAATGAAAAACTGTTTTTT.

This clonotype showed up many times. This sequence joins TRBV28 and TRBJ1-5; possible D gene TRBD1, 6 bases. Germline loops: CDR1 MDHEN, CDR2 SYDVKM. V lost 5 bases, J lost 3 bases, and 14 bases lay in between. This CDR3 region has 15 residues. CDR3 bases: TGTGCCAGCAGTAAACGACAGGCCAACAATCAGCCCCAGCATTTT. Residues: CASSKRQANNQPQHF. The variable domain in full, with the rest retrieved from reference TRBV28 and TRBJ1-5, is DVKVTQSSRYLVKRTGEKVFLECVQDMDHENMFWYRQDPGLGLRLIYFSYDVKMKEKGDIPEGYSVSREKKERFSLILESASTNQTSMYLCASSKRQANNQPQHFGDGTRLSIL.

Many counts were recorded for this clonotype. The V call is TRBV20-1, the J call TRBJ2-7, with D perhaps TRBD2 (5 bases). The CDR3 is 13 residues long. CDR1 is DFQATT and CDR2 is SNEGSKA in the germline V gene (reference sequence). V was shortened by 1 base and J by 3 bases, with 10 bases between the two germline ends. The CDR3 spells CSARGERSYEQYF. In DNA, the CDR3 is TGCAGTGCTAGAGGGGAGAGGAGCTACGAGCAGTACTTC.

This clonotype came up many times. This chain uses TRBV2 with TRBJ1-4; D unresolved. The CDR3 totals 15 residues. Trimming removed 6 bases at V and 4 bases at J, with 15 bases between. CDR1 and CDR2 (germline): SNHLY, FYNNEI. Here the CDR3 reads CASRVAREVNEKLFF. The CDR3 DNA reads TGTGCCAGCAGAGTCGCGCGGGAGGTTAATGAAAAACTGTTTTTT.

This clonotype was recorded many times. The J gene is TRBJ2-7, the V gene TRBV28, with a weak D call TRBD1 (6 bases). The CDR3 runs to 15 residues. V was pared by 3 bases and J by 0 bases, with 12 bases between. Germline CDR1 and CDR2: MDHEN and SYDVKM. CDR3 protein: CASSLAGDRSYEQYF. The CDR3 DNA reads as TGTGCCAGCAGTTTGGCAGGGGACCGCTCCTACGAGCAGTACTTC.

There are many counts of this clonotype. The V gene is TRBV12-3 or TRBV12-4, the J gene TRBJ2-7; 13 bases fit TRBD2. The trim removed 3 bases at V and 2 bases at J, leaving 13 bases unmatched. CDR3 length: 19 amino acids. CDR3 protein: CASSFGLQGTSGITYEQYF. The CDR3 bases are TGTGCCAGCAGTTTCGGGCTGCAGGGGACTAGCGGGATCACCTACGAGCAGTACTTC.

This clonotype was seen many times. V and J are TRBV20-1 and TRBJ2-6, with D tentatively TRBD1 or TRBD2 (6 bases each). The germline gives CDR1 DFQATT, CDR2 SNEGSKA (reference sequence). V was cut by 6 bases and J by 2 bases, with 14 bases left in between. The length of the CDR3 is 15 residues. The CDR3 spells CSATVGGPGANVLTF. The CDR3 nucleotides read TGCAGTGCAACAGTGGGGGGCCCTGGGGCCAACGTCCTGACTTTC.

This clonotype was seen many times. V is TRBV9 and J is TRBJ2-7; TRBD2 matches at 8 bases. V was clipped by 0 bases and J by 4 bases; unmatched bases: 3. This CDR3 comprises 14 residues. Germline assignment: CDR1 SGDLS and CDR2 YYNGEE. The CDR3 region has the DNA TGTGCCAGCAGCGTAGCAGCGGGAGAATACGAGCAGTACTTC. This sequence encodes CASSVAAGEYEQYF.